The clone carrying this T cell receptor (beta chain) was observed at least ten times. Its antigen is undetermined. The sample originates from a study of spatial heterogeneity in lung cancer. Study-level information: Raw-read counts averaged over ten per unique TCR and UMI combination.

TCRdb used MiXCR to reprocess the 5' RACE reads, holding one entry per CDR3 protein. The repertoire includes about 23,000 distinct CDR3 sequences, 4.7% of them detected once, and about 5.5% sits in the top ten. Study-wide points: Tumor TCRs that were ubiquitous and expanded showed up in blood more at resection than follow-up.

Trimming pared 2 bases from V and 7 bases from J, leaving 9 bases between. The CDR3 consists of 12 residues. Germline lookup yields CDR1 ENHRY and CDR2 SYGVKD. Time point in this sample: sample taken at primary tumor resection. Tumor, nontumor lung or frozen PBMC supplied whole RNA that was sequenced unsorted. Samples were obtained from 70 or so donors, all untreated early-stage non-small cell lung cancer patients. The source material was PBMCs, sampled at surgery. The TCR originated in a male donor with early-stage non-small cell lung cancer. This chain joins TRBV10-3 and TRBJ2-7; D not resolved. The CDR3 here is CAISEDRVEQYF. The CDR3 nucleotides are TGTGCCATCAGTGAGGACCGTGTTGAGCAGTACTTC.